The subject of this entry is one T cell receptor beta chain. These data belong to a study of PD-L1 blockade in urothelial cancer. Synthetic TCR analog templates were spiked into each PCR. TCRdb's copy holds only in-frame clones and misses some; the assay was immunoSEQ multiplex PCR. The sample lists approximately 51,000 clones; roughly 86% were seen once. The TCR originated in a man aged 60 to 75 with urothelial cancer. The sequences come from PBMCs, collected around atezolizumab (anti-PD-L1) treatment.

CDR3 nucleotides: TGCAGCGTTGTGAGCGACAGGACGGCGGCTTTCTTT. The encoded protein is CSVVSDRTAAFF. This sequence joins TRBV29-1 and TRBJ1-1, with D tentatively TRBD1 (6 bases). The V gene's germline CDR1 is SQVTM and CDR2 ANQGSEA. V lost 4 bases to trimming and J lost 11 bases, with 17 bases between them. The length of the CDR3 is 12 residues.